The clone carrying this T cell receptor beta chain came up many times. The antigen is not known. This sample stems from a study of molecular identifiers for immune sequencing clone quantification. Germline-derived CDR1 and CDR2 are SGHNT and YYREEE (reference sequence). Trimming took 5 bases from V and 3 from J; bases not matched to a gene: 12. The CDR3 spans 19 residues. Study outcomes and limitations: Jurkat TCR RNA spiked in from one cell reportedly remained identifiable amid approximately 970,000 naive cells. Clones exceeding 20 RNA copies carried over 98% of effector molecules but under 1% of naive-cell molecules.

Using its own MiXCR run on the PCR reads, TCRdb lists one record per CDR3 protein. The data hold about 60,000 distinct CDR3 sequences, with less than 20% observed a single time. V and J are TRBV5-4 and TRBJ2-2; TRBD2 agrees at 14 bases. The sequenced sample was naive CD8+ T cells from blood, with Jurkat cell RNA spiked in. The subset here: FACS-sorted CD8+CD4-CCR7+CD45RA+ naive T cells. The receptor was isolated from a human donor in good health. Some libraries in this study had Jurkat cell RNA spiked in. The CDR3 reads CASSMDPGLAGVHTGELFF. Here the CDR3 DNA reads TGTGCCAGCAGTATGGACCCGGGACTAGCGGGAGTCCACACCGGGGAGCTGTTTTTT.